The subject of this entry is one T cell receptor beta chain. The data were obtained in a study of blood T cell repertoires in COVID-19. On the study more broadly: Sites across the United States, Italy and Spain contributed samples from acute and convalescent COVID-19. PBMCs, B-cell-depleted T cells, or T cells provided the cDNA or gDNA that made up the material.

V trimming: 0 bases; J trimming: 4 bases; junction bases outside the gene matches: 4. Germline V gene lookup returns CDR1 SGHRS and CDR2 YFSETQ. The CDR3 spans 15 residues. In the original workflow: Scientists estimated how many nucleated cells there were by amplifying reference gene primers. The data were produced by immunoSEQ multiplex PCR, yet TCRdb's version contains in-frame clones alone and is incomplete. Clone size and the V and J calls come from that table; the DNA yielded D and trimming. This sample has about 19,000 clones, with roughly nine tenths found just once. The sample taken for sequencing was peripheral blood. The genes are TRBV5-1 and TRBJ2-3; TRBD2 aligns across 8 bases. The origin of this receptor is a human donor in a cohort sampled during active COVID-19. The CDR3 DNA reads TGCGCCAGCAGCTTGGCGGGCGGGAGGTCAGATACGCAGTATTTT. Amino acids: CASSLAGGRSDTQYF.